This T cell receptor (beta chain) was profiled in a study of blood T cell repertoires in COVID-19 (TCRdb year 2020). Broadly, across the study: The collaborator samples originated in the United States, Italy and Spain and spanned the acute and convalescent phases of COVID-19. Where HLA class I and class II types were available, the types were taken from metadata supplied by the sample provider, not from assay-based typing. Samples came from the ongoing ImmuneRACE study (first 160 participants) plus 1,254 subjects from 6 global collaborators. Nearly every sample came with metadata listing a de-identified subject ID, COVID-19 status, age in years and sex. The prospective study material was composed of cDNA or gDNA derived from T cells, B-cell-depleted T cells, or PBMCs. The repertoires were released in a freely available public database intended as a resource for research on the immune response to SARS-CoV-2. Subjects who had been exposed to COVID-19, were actively infected with it, or had recovered from it provided the deeply sampled blood TCRbeta repertoires that made up the dataset. Results the study describes overall, beyond this receptor: The amount of clinical and demographic metadata varied by source and participant and was provided uncurated.

In Seattle, one collaborating source enrolled patients while the infection was active and tracked those patients longitudinally over the course of disease. Each collaborating institution followed its own protocols to collect whole blood in K2EDTA tubes. For TCRbeta analysis, collaborators shipped samples as frozen whole blood, isolated PBMCs, or DNA extracted from either of those sample types. TCRbeta CDR3 regions were amplified from genomic DNA using the immunoSEQ Assay, a bias-controlled multiplex PCR. The study's own analysis went as follows. Nucleated cell counts per sample were estimated from amplification of reference gene primers within the assay. To quantify the absolute abundance of each unique TCRbeta CDR3 rearrangement, sequence reads were collapsed and filtered. For each sample, productive Simpson clonality was calculated by taking the square root of Simpson's diversity index across productive rearrangements. TCRdb took this table from immuneACCESS and kept in-frame rearrangements with V and J called. Such tables lack part of the clones; where checked against another copy, unresolved V genes explain under half of the gap, and the rest is unexplained. The V and J calls and the clone size are those of that table, but D and trimming were determined from the DNA. The sample table shows 15,000 to 20,000 clones, and roughly nine tenths are seen once. Roughly 30% of the sample comes from the top ten.

As concerns this clone: The antigen it binds to is not known. No base qualities exist here, and no much larger clone lies one base off it.

The germline V gene encodes CDR1 SGHTA and CDR2 FQGNSA. V is pared back by 5 bases and J by 1 base, with 11 bases lying between the germline termini. CDR3 length: 14 amino acids, cysteine to phenylalanine. This entry keeps only the CDR3 DNA: 42 bases, framed from base 1. This TCR came from an elderly woman with COVID-19, enrolled during active disease. Sequencing was carried out using peripheral blood. The rearrangement combines TRBV7-2 with TRBJ1-1; possibly the D gene is TRBD1, per 5 matching bases. The CDR3 region reads CASSMRQQNTEAFF. At the DNA level, the sequence is TGTGCCAGCAGCATGAGACAGCAGAACACTGAAGCTTTCTTT.